The 10 T cell receptor beta chains below come from one sample, sequenced in a study of blood T cell repertoires in COVID-19. Using immunoSEQ multiplex PCR, the repertoire was profiled, and TCRdb retains in-frame clones only, with some absent. Of about 95,000 clones listed, 89% are singletons. Sequenced: peripheral blood. Every receptor here comes from a woman aged 70-85 years with acute or convalescent COVID-19.

This chain links TRBV5-1 with TRBJ2-5; D unclear. The V end lost 5 bases, the J end lost 2 bases, and 10 bases lay between the germline ends. This CDR3 contains 13 residues. CDR1 SGHRS and CDR2 YFSETQ come from the germline V gene. The CDR3 bases are TGCGCCAGCAGGATTCAGTCTCAAGAGACCCAGTACTTC. This codes for CASRIQSQETQYF.

The chain carries TRBV7-8 and TRBJ1-6, with D possibly being TRBD1 (5 bases). The CDR3 has 14 amino acids. V was clipped by 6 bases and J by 10 bases, with 16 bases between them. CDR1 is SGHVS, CDR2 FQNEAQ, per germline. The CDR3 region is CASRPTPGSSPLHF. CDR3 DNA: TGTGCCAGCAGACCTACTCCAGGGTCCTCACCCCTCCACTTT.

The J gene is TRBJ1-4, the V gene TRBV3-1 (or the pseudogene TRBV3-2); D not certain. The V end was cut by 8 bases, the J end by 4 bases, with 11 bases between. CDR3 length: 13 amino acids. Germline V gene data show CDR1 as LGHDT and CDR2 as YNNKEL (reference sequence). The CDR3 region is CASLGGNNEKLFF. The CDR3, as DNA: TGTGCCAGCTTGGGAGGGAATAATGAAAAACTGTTTTTT.

V gene TRBV18 combines with J gene TRBJ1-6; 7 bases are a match to TRBD1. From germline, CDR1 is KGHSH and CDR2 LQKENI. The CDR3 length is 15 residues. The ends lost 5 bases at V and 2 bases at J; junction bases unmatched: 3. CDR3 coding DNA: TGTGCCAGCTCATGGGACAGAACCTATAATTCACCCCTCCACTTT. It translates to CASSWDRTYNSPLHF.

This chain links TRBV19 with TRBJ1-2; TRBD1 matches at 10 bases. Trimming took 3 bases from V and 4 from J; bases not matched to a gene: 11. In germline, CDR1 is LNHDA, CDR2 SQIVND (reference sequence). The CDR3 runs 17 residues. The CDR3 loop reads CASSIWDRGAVAYGYTF. CDR3 DNA: TGTGCCAGTAGTATTTGGGACAGGGGCGCGGTTGCCTATGGCTACACCTTC. The whole variable domain, remainder taken from reference TRBV19 and TRBJ1-2, is DGGITQSPKYLFRKEGQNVTLSCEQNLNHDAMYWYRQDPGQGLRLIYYSQIVNDFQKGDIAEGYSVSREKKESFPLTVTSAQKNPTAFYLCASSIWDRGAVAYGYTFGSGTRLTVV.

The V and J genes are TRBV5-1 and TRBJ2-5; 7 bases fit TRBD2. After removal of 3 bases from V and 5 bases from J, the junction contained 10 bases not matched to a gene. Germline lookup yields CDR1 SGHRS and CDR2 YFSETQ. The CDR3 runs to 15 residues. Here the CDR3 DNA reads TGCGCCAGCAGCTCCCGGGCCCCAGCGGGGGAGACCCAGTACTTC. This translates into CASSSRAPAGETQYF.

The chain links TRBV3-1 (or the pseudogene TRBV3-2) to TRBJ2-1, with D unclear. V was clipped by 0 bases and J by 4 bases, with 10 bases between them. The CDR3 runs to 15 residues. CDR1 LGHDT and CDR2 YNNKEL come from the germline V gene (reference sequence). CDR3 coding DNA: TGTGCCAGCAGCCAAGATCGTACAGCTTACAATGAGCAGTTCTTC. It translates to CASSQDRTAYNEQFF.

The rearrangement links TRBV5-1 to TRBJ2-7, with 10 positions matching TRBD2. Germline values: CDR1 SGHRS, CDR2 YFSETQ. Trimming removed 0 bases from V and 4 bases from J; junction bases left unmatched: 7. The CDR3 has 16 amino acids. CDR3 protein: CASSLGSLAGEYEQYF. Written as DNA, the CDR3 is TGCGCCAGCAGCTTGGGTAGCCTAGCGGGAGAGTACGAGCAGTACTTC.

The V call is TRBV6-5, the J call TRBJ1-5, with D tentatively TRBD1 (6 bases). Trimming removed 8 bases from V and 4 bases from J, with 12 bases in between. The CDR3 runs to 13 residues. Germline V CDR1 and CDR2: MNHEY, SVGAGI. The CDR3, as DNA: TGTGCCAGCGCGAACAGGGTTAATCAGCCCCAGCATTTT. Translation gives CASANRVNQPQHF.

The V call is TRBV6-5, the J call TRBJ1-2, with 8 bases aligning to TRBD1. The length of the CDR3 is 15 residues. Per germline, CDR1 MNHEY and CDR2 SVGAGI. The V gene end was trimmed by 5 bases and the J gene end by 8 bases; junction bases not matched to a gene: 13. The CDR3 sequence: CASSTQDRGWKGYTF. In DNA, the CDR3 is TGTGCCAGCAGTACACAAGACAGGGGCTGGAAAGGCTACACCTTC.